The rows below give T cell receptor beta chains drawn from one sample of a study of beta chain features in type 1 diabetes. Clones were read by immunoSEQ multiplex PCR, and TCRdb kept only the in-frame ones, dropping some. The repertoire holds roughly 450,000 clones, with roughly 10% as singletons. The sequenced sample was naive CD4+ T cells from blood. The origin of the receptors is a woman aged 18-29 years in good health. Both conserved end residues are part of each CDR3.

J gene,V gene,CDR3 protein
TRBJ2-2,TRBV15,CATSEPQGWELFF
TRBJ1-2,TRBV11-2,CASSLGVNYGYTF
TRBJ1-2,TRBV11-2,CASMDFSQSNYGYTF
TRBJ2-6,TRBV2,CASSAGTAGSGANVLTF
TRBJ2-5,TRBV21-1,CASSRDGTETQYF
TRBJ2-1,TRBV9,CASSVGPRSYEQFF
TRBJ1-2,TRBV29-1,CSVEAPGSGYTF
TRBJ2-5,TRBV27,CASSPKVGETQYF
TRBJ2-7,TRBV5-6,CASSRGAYEQYF
TRBJ2-3,TRBV4-3,CASSPLTGTGSPDTQYF
TRBJ2-5,TRBV10-3,CAIGSSPELGETQYF
TRBJ2-1,TRBV9,CASSEGTGTYNEQFF
TRBJ2-5,TRBV15,CATSRDLGETQYF
TRBJ1-5,TRBV7-2,CASSLGAGSNQPQHF
TRBJ2-2,TRBV23-1,CASSQPGGVTGELFF
TRBJ2-7,TRBV5-4,CASSLGGGEQYF
TRBJ2-5,TRBV6-6,CASSYSGGSETQYF
TRBJ2-1,TRBV2,CASSEGRSYNEQFF
TRBJ1-2,TRBV5-4,CASRKLGSYGYTF
TRBJ2-7,TRBV7-9,CASSPSRQSSYEQYF
TRBJ2-3,TRBV4-2,CASSQDRLAGPLSTDTQYF
TRBJ2-7,TRBV7-3,CASGKGPGYEQYF
TRBJ1-1,TRBV7-9,CASSPEPRRGAFF
TRBJ1-2,TRBV23-1,CASSQSDGGYTF
TRBJ1-2,TRBV30,CAWSVQGDSHGYTF
TRBJ2-7,TRBV5-4,CASSSAGTRNYEQYF
TRBJ2-5,TRBV5-1,CASSLTGGETQYF
TRBJ2-3,TRBV4-2,CASSQEGLTSSTDTQYF
TRBJ2-1,TRBV27,CASRPGGNEQFF
TRBJ1-2,TRBV9,CASSPMGHSYGYTF
TRBJ1-1,TRBV29-1,CSAGQGANTEAFF
TRBJ1-3,TRBV19,CASSAEGLMGNTIYF
TRBJ1-2,TRBV30,CAWAGTASGYTF
TRBJ1-1,TRBV29-1,CSVAGSSGGNTEAFF
TRBJ2-3,TRBV4-3,CASSRDRGPIGDTQYF
TRBJ2-7,TRBV4-2,CASSQVAGTSNSYEQYF
TRBJ2-3,TRBV4-3,CASSQASVFSDTQYF
TRBJ2-2,TRBV6-1,CASVPQGKIGELFF
TRBJ1-1,TRBV10-3,CAIRDRGRRNTEAFF
TRBJ2-7,TRBV7-9,CASSFGTGLEDEQYF
TRBJ1-5,TRBV18,CASSLRQGGAGQPQHF
TRBJ2-3,TRBV18,CASSPQGPTDTQYF
TRBJ2-5,TRBV7-7,CASSPPTSGRGTQYF
TRBJ2-1,TRBV6-5,CASSYSRSPEQFF
TRBJ2-3,TRBV7-8,CASSSSGSTDTQYF
TRBJ2-1,TRBV11-3,CASSLISGTSGRRYNEQFF
TRBJ2-1,TRBV4-2,CASSRQQFNEQFF
TRBJ1-4,TRBV11-2,CASSPRQINEKLFF
TRBJ2-2,TRBV5-1,CASSKTGADGELFF
TRBJ1-1,TRBV30,CACGTGGHTEAFF
TRBJ2-1,TRBV29-1,CSVEIGSLSEQFF
TRBJ1-6,TRBV4-1,CASSPLIPPGQGRSPLHF
TRBJ2-5,TRBV6-5,CASSRAWQETQYF
TRBJ2-3,TRBV7-2,CASSQRGIKTSTDTQYF
TRBJ1-4,TRBV7-9,CASSSLRGHNEKLFF
TRBJ2-5,TRBV7-2,CASSLRWVLETQYF
TRBJ1-2,TRBV7-2,CASSHYDREVAGYTF
TRBJ2-5,TRBV29-1,CSVLDRVETQYF
TRBJ1-1,TRBV11-2,CASSLRVRTDTTEAFF